This T cell receptor beta chain was profiled in a study of blood T cell repertoires in COVID-19. Per the germline V gene, CDR1 is SGHTA and CDR2 is FQGTGA. This CDR3 is built from 15 residues. V was pared by 1 base and J by 0 bases, with 9 bases between. Produced via immunoSEQ multiplex PCR; TCRdb's table is partial and in-frame only. Of about 96,000 clones listed, roughly 89% are singletons. This clone has just one count. The gene calls are TRBV7-3 and TRBJ1-2, with unresolved D. Source material: peripheral blood. The receptor was derived from a human donor with COVID-19, enrolled during active disease. The donor label of this sample is uncertain. The DNA of the CDR3 is TGTGCCAGCAGCTTAATCGCAGGTGCTAACTATGGCTACACCTTC. Its protein is CASSLIAGANYGYTF.